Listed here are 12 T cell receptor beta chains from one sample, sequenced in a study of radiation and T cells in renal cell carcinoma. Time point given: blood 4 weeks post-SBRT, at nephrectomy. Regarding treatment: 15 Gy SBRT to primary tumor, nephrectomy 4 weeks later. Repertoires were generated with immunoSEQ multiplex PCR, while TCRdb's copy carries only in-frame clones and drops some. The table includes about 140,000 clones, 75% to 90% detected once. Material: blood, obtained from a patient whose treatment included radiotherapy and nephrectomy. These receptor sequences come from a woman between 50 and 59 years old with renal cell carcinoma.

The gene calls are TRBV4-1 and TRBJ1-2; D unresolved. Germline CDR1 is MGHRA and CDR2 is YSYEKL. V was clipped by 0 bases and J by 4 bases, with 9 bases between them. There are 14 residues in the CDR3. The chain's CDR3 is CASSQELGSYGYTF. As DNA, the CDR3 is TGCGCCAGCAGCCAAGAATTGGGGAGCTATGGCTACACCTTC.

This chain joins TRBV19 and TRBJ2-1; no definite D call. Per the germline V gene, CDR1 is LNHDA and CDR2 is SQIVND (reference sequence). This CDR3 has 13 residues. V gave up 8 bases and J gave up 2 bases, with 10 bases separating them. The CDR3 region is CASSKVPYNEQFF. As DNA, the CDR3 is TGTGCCAGTTCCAAAGTACCCTACAATGAGCAGTTCTTC. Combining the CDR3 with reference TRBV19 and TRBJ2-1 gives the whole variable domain DGGITQSPKYLFRKEGQNVTLSCEQNLNHDAMYWYRQDPGQGLRLIYYSQIVNDFQKGDIAEGYSVSREKKESFPLTVTSAQKNPTAFYLCASSKVPYNEQFFGPGTRLTVL.

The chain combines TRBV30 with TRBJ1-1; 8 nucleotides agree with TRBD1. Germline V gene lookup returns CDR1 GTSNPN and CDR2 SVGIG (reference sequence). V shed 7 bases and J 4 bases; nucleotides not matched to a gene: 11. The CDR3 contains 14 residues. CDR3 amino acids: CAFRDRTSFTEAFF. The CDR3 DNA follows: TGTGCCTTTAGGGACAGGACCTCGTTCACTGAAGCTTTCTTT.

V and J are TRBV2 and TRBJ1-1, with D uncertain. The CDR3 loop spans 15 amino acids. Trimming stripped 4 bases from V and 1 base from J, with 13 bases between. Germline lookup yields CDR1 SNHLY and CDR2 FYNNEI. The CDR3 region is CASSVSRTANTEAFF. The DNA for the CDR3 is TGTGCCAGCAGTGTCTCGCGTACAGCGAACACTGAAGCTTTCTTT.

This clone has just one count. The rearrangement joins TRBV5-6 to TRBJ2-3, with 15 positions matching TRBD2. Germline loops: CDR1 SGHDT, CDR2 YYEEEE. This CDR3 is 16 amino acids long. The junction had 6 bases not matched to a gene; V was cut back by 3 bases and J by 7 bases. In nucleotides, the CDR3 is TGTGCCAGCAGCTCCGGACTAGCGGGGGGGCCGAATACGCAGTATTTT. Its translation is CASSSGLAGGPNTQYF.

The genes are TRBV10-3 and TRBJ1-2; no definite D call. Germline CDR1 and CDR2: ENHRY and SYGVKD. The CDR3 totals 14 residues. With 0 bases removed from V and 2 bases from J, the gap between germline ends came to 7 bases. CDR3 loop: CAISESSQNYGYTF. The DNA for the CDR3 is TGTGCCATCAGTGAGTCGTCCCAGAACTATGGCTACACCTTC.

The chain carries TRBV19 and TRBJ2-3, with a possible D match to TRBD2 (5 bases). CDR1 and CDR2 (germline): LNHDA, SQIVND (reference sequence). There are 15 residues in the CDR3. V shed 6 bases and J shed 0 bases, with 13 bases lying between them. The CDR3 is CASSVERPSTDTQYF. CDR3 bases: TGTGCCAGTAGCGTGGAGCGGCCTAGCACAGATACGCAGTATTTT.

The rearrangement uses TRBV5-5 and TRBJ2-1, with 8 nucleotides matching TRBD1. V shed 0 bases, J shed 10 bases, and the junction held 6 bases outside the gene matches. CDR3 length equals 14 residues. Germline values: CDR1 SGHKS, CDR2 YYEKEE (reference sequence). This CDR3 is CASSLGQGSQEQFF. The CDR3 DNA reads TGTGCCAGCAGCTTGGGACAGGGGAGTCAGGAGCAGTTCTTC.

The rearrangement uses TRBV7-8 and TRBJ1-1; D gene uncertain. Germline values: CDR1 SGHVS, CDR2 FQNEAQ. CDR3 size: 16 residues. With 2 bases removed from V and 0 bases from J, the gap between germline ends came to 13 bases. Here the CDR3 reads CASSLRTAALNTEAFF. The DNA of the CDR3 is TGTGCCAGCAGCTTAAGGACCGCAGCGTTGAACACTGAAGCTTTCTTT.

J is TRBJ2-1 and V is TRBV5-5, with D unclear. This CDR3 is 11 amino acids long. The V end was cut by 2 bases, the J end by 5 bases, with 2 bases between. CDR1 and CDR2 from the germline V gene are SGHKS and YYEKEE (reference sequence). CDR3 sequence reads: CASSFDNEQFF. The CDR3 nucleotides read TGTGCCAGCAGCTTCGACAATGAGCAGTTCTTC. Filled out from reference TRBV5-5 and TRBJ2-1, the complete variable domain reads DAGVTQSPTHLIKTRGQQVTLRCSPISGHKSVSWYQQVLGQGPQFIFQYYEKEERGRGNFPDRFSARQFPNYSSELNVNALLLGDSALYLCASSFDNEQFFGPGTRLTVL.

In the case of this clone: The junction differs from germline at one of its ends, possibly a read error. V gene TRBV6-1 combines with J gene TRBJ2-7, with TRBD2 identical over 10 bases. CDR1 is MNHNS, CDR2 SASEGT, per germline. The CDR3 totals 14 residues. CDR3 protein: CASTRISGGSTTNF. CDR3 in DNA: TGTGCCAGTACCCGAATTAGCGGGGGGTCCACTACCAACTTC.

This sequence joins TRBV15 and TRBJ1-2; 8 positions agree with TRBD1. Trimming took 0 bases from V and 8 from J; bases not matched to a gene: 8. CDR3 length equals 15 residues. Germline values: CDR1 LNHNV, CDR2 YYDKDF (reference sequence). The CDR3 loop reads CATSRDKTGVRGYTF. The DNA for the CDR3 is TGTGCCACCAGCAGAGATAAGACAGGGGTGAGAGGCTACACCTTC.